What follows are 9 T cell receptor beta chains derived from one specimen sequenced in a study of T cell responses to AZD1222 COVID-19 vaccine (dated by TCRdb to 2020 to 2022). What the time point label conveys for this sample: baseline before first vaccination. To prepare the library, the immunoSEQ multiplex PCR assay was applied. Held by TCRdb, this immuneACCESS table contains in-frame sequences only and omits some clones. Under half of the omission traces to an unresolved V gene where checked; the cause of the rest is unknown. The sample yields 98,000 or so clones; approximately 89% were counted once. Approximately 9% of the sample is held by the ten biggest clonotypes. This material consisted of peripheral blood, taken on day 0 of AZD1222 vaccination. These receptor sequences come from an adult in good health.

The chain uses TRBV28 and TRBJ2-1, with TRBD2 identical over 15 bases. Trimming took 6 bases from V and 8 from J; bases not matched to a gene: 17. This CDR3 has 19 amino acids. In germline, CDR1 is MDHEN, CDR2 SYDVKM. Here the CDR3 reads CASSLKYGLAGGLHDEQFF. The CDR3 nucleotides read TGTGCCAGCAGCCTTAAGTACGGACTAGCGGGAGGGTTACATGATGAGCAGTTCTTC.

DNA of the CDR3: TGTGCCATCAGGGCGGGACAGGGTTTCGAAGAGCAGTTCTTC. Its translation is CAIRAGQGFEEQFF. V usage is TRBV10-3 and J usage is TRBJ2-1; TRBD1 aligns across 9 bases. The CDR3 covers 14 residues. The junction had 10 bases not matched to a gene; V was cut back by 6 bases and J by 10 bases. Germline V lookup: CDR1 ENHRY, CDR2 SYGVKD.

This CDR3 reads CASSYPGQTYEQYF. CDR3 DNA sequence: TGTGCCAGCAGCTATCCGGGACAAACCTACGAGCAGTACTTC. The rearrangement links TRBV28 to TRBJ2-7, with D tentatively TRBD1 (6 bases). Trimming stripped 6 bases from V and 2 bases from J, with 14 bases between. This CDR3 spans 14 amino acids. Per the germline V gene, CDR1 is MDHEN and CDR2 is SYDVKM.

This clone was detected ten times or more. The gene calls are TRBV12-3 or TRBV12-4 and TRBJ2-2; D gene unclear. The CDR3 has 12 residues. Trimming removed 7 bases at V and 7 bases at J, with 10 bases between. CDR3 loop: CASTEGLGELFF. CDR3 bases: TGTGCCAGCACCGAAGGCCTCGGGGAGCTGTTTTTT.

CDR3 loop: CASSGGTSGAQNTQYF. CDR3 sequence (DNA): TGTGCCAGCAGCGGTGGGACTAGTGGGGCACAAAATACGCAGTATTTT. V is TRBV5-4 and J is TRBJ2-3; 8 bases fit TRBD2. Trimming at V came to 4 bases and at J to 7 bases, leaving 14 bases not matched to a gene. The germline gives CDR1 SGHNT, CDR2 YYREEE (reference sequence). This CDR3 contains 16 residues.

The DNA for the CDR3 is TGTGCCAGCTCGCCTCCGGGACTCTACGGCAATCAGCCCCAGCATTTT. Amino acids: CASSPPGLYGNQPQHF. The chain links TRBV18 to TRBJ1-5; maybe TRBD1 (5 bases). V lost 6 bases and J 2 bases, leaving 17 bases between the germline ends. Germline V lookup: CDR1 KGHSH, CDR2 LQKENI. This CDR3 contains 16 residues.

This clone was recorded once. The chain has TRBV10-1 and TRBJ1-1; 9 bases fit TRBD1. Germline V gene lookup returns CDR1 WNHNN and CDR2 SYGVQD (reference sequence). This CDR3 spans 16 amino acids. The trim removed 6 bases at V and 1 base at J, leaving 9 bases unmatched. The DNA of the CDR3 is TGCGCCAGCAGGGACAGGGGCGGAAGGGGGAACACTGAAGCTTTCTTT. Amino acids: CASRDRGGRGNTEAFF.

The V and J genes are TRBV28 and TRBJ1-2, with D unclear. The CDR3 consists of 15 residues. Per the germline V gene, CDR1 is MDHEN and CDR2 is SYDVKM. Trimming stripped 4 bases from V and 0 bases from J, with 12 bases between. The CDR3 sequence is CASSSETKSNYGYTF. As DNA, the CDR3 is TGTGCCAGCAGTTCAGAGACAAAGTCTAACTATGGCTACACCTTC.

The chain links TRBV4-3 to TRBJ2-7; either TRBD1 or TRBD2 may fit D (5 bases each). V lost 0 bases and J lost 2, with 23 bases in between. Germline CDR1 LGHNA, CDR2 YSLEER. The CDR3 length is 19 residues. The CDR3 sequence: CASSQDFSVSGARAYEQYF. In DNA form, the CDR3 reads TGCGCCAGCAGCCAAGATTTTTCGGTGTCCGGGGCCAGGGCCTACGAGCAGTACTTC.